The T cell receptor (beta chain) under discussion was sequenced for a study of blood T cells in healthy people across ages. Trimming took 5 bases from V and 4 from J; bases not matched to a gene: 4. Germline assignment: CDR1 SNHLY and CDR2 FYNNEI. The CDR3 extends over 13 amino acids. Primed by a sample-barcoded 5' primer and a J-beta primer mix, a second PCR proceeded for about 6 to 12 cycles. Each cDNA was tagged by a template-switch adaptor containing 12 random nucleotides. TCRdb re-called the 5' RACE reads through MiXCR, storing one row per CDR3 protein. The table includes approximately 700,000 distinct CDR3 sequences, less than 40% detected once. In its sample, this clonotype was seen many times.

Sequenced sample: blood. This clonotype originated in a woman aged 80 or older in good health. The rearrangement joins TRBV2 to TRBJ1-2; the match to TRBD1 covers 7 bases. The CDR3 is CASSTGTVYGYTF. DNA of the CDR3: TGTGCCAGCAGTACCGGGACAGTCTATGGCTACACCTTC.